One sample yielded the 25 T cell receptor beta chains listed below, sequenced in a study of T cell responses to AZD1222 COVID-19 vaccine. Assay used: immunoSEQ multiplex PCR; TCRdb lists only in-frame clones, some missing. Counted here are 150,000 to 200,000 clones, around nine tenths occurring once; the ten biggest clones make up about 3.6%. The material was peripheral blood, obtained 28 days after the second dose of the MenACWY control vaccine. All receptors derive from an adult who received the MenACWY meningococcal vaccine as a control.

The gene calls are TRBV30 and TRBJ2-7; D gene uncertain. CDR3 length equals 10 residues. Trimming removed 2 bases at V and 6 bases at J, with 5 bases between. CDR1 is GTSNPN, CDR2 SVGIG, per germline (reference sequence). The CDR3 nucleotides read TGTGCCTGGAGTCACGCCGAGCAGTACTTC. It translates to CAWSHAEQYF.

The chain is built from TRBV27 and TRBJ2-7; unclear D gene. CDR1 is MNHEY and CDR2 is SMNVEV in the germline V gene (reference sequence). The CDR3 has 11 residues. V lost 3 bases and J 2 bases, leaving 2 bases between the germline ends. The CDR3, as DNA: TGTGCCAGCAGTTTTACCTACGAGCAGTACTTC. It codes for CASSFTYEQYF.

This chain connects TRBV11-2 to TRBJ1-1, with no clear D. V lost 2 bases, J lost 5 bases, and 12 bases lay in between. This CDR3 spans 14 amino acids. Germline lookup yields CDR1 SGHAT and CDR2 FQNNGV. Here the CDR3 reads CASSLTRTWTEAFF. The CDR3 coding sequence is TGTGCCAGCAGCTTAACGAGAACGTGGACTGAAGCTTTCTTT.

The chain employs TRBV7-2 and TRBJ1-4; possible D gene TRBD1, 5 bases. The ends were cut back, 5 bases at V and 1 base at J, with 11 bases in the middle. The CDR3 length is 15 residues. Per the germline V gene, CDR1 is SGHTA and CDR2 is FQGNSA. In nucleotides, the CDR3 is TGTGCCAGCAGCCGCCAGGGTGGAACTAATGAAAAACTGTTTTTT. It translates to CASSRQGGTNEKLFF.

The gene calls are TRBV14 and TRBJ1-5; D is perhaps TRBD1 (5 bases). This CDR3 region has 14 residues. Trimming removed 3 bases at V and 7 bases at J, with 13 bases between. Germline-derived CDR1 and CDR2 are SGHDN and FVKESK. The CDR3 DNA reads TGTGCCAGCAGCCACGCGGGGGGTGCCCAGCCCCAGCATTTT. Amino acids: CASSHAGGAQPQHF.

The rearrangement links TRBV3-1 (or the pseudogene TRBV3-2) to TRBJ1-1; D is unclear. V lost 2 bases to trimming and J lost 3 bases, with 7 bases between them. This CDR3 spans 13 amino acids. Germline V CDR1 and CDR2: LGHDT, YNNKEL (reference sequence). CDR3 DNA: TGTGCCAGCAGCCAATATAGGGACACTGAAGCTTTCTTT. Protein product: CASSQYRDTEAFF.

J is TRBJ2-6 and V is TRBV3-1 (or the pseudogene TRBV3-2); D remains ambiguous. Germline V gene lookup returns CDR1 LGHDT and CDR2 YNNKEL (reference sequence). The CDR3 covers 12 residues. The CDR3 DNA reads TGTGCTACAGTATCTGGGGCCAACGTCCTGACTTTC. Translating it yields CATVSGANVLTF.

The J gene is TRBJ1-6, the V gene TRBV21-1. TRBV21-1 is a pseudogene. The CDR3 length is 20 residues. The CDR3 is CASSKGEGKVGSSYNSPLHF. The DNA of the CDR3 is TGTGCCAGCAGCAAAGGAGAGGGAAAAGTCGGGAGCTCCTATAATTCACCCCTCCACTTT.

The J gene is TRBJ2-5, the V gene TRBV9; the match to TRBD1 covers 7 bases. The CDR3 length is 14 residues. Germline assignment: CDR1 SGDLS and CDR2 YYNGEE. V shed 2 bases and J 2 bases; nucleotides not matched to a gene: 3. The CDR3 bases are TGTGCCAGCAGCGTCGGACAGGCGCAAGAGACCCAGTACTTC. It encodes CASSVGQAQETQYF.

The chain carries TRBV10-1 and TRBJ1-5, with D possibly TRBD1 on 5 matching bases. The CDR3 sequence is 17 residues long. V lost 9 bases and J 0 bases, leaving 21 bases between the germline ends. The V gene's germline CDR1 is WNHNN and CDR2 SYGVQD (reference sequence). CDR3 protein: CARKDKEVPYSNQPQHF. In DNA, the CDR3 is TGCGCCAGGAAGGACAAGGAGGTCCCTTATAGCAATCAGCCCCAGCATTTT.

This clone was detected a few times. This sequence joins TRBV2 and TRBJ2-7, with D hard to call. Trimming shortened V by 2 bases and J by 4 bases, and 12 bases separated the two germline ends. Germline-derived CDR1 and CDR2 are SNHLY and FYNNEI. This CDR3 has 14 amino acids. CDR3 residues: CASSEKLGLYEQYF. The CDR3 nucleotides are TGTGCCAGCAGTGAAAAGTTAGGTTTATACGAGCAGTACTTC.

The chain couples TRBV2 to TRBJ1-2; D perhaps matches TRBD1 (6 bases). Per germline, CDR1 SNHLY and CDR2 FYNNEI. The CDR3 length is 15 residues. With 7 bases removed from V and 5 bases from J, the gap between germline ends came to 20 bases. The CDR3 spells CASNIEQGQRYGYTF. CDR3 DNA: TGTGCCAGCAACATAGAGCAGGGACAAAGATATGGCTACACCTTC.

The rearrangement links TRBV19 to TRBJ2-2; either TRBD1 or TRBD2 may supply D (5 bases each). Trimming left V 3 bases short and J 6 bases short, with 11 bases between. Germline CDR1 and CDR2: LNHDA and SQIVND (reference sequence). CDR3 length: 14 residues. The CDR3 is CASSIVGVAGELFF. CDR3 bases: TGTGCCAGTAGTATCGTGGGGGTGGCCGGGGAGCTGTTTTTT.

The chain couples TRBV19 to TRBJ1-5; 11 bases agree with TRBD1. This CDR3 spans 17 amino acids. The germline V gene encodes CDR1 LNHDA and CDR2 SQIVND (reference sequence). Losses at the gene ends were 9 bases for V and 3 bases for J; bases not matched to a gene: 13. CDR3 loop: CASLRTGGLETNQPQHF. The CDR3 nucleotides are TGTGCCAGCCTCAGGACAGGGGGCCTGGAAACCAATCAGCCCCAGCATTTT. The full variable domain, with the rest looked up from reference TRBV19 and TRBJ1-5, is DGGITQSPKYLFRKEGQNVTLSCEQNLNHDAMYWYRQDPGQGLRLIYYSQIVNDFQKGDIAEGYSVSREKKESFPLTVTSAQKNPTAFYLCASLRTGGLETNQPQHFGDGTRLSIL.

This clone was found once. This chain joins TRBV19 and TRBJ2-7; a weak D match, TRBD1 (7 bases). This CDR3 is 16 amino acids long. Trimming took off 7 bases at V and 3 bases at J, with 22 bases between the two ends. Germline CDR1 reads LNHDA; CDR2 reads SQIVND (reference sequence). The CDR3 loop reads CASKPTGATGRYEQYF. CDR3 DNA sequence: TGTGCCAGTAAGCCCACGGGGGCGACAGGGCGCTACGAGCAGTACTTC.

J is TRBJ1-1 and V is TRBV27; no definite D call. Germline lookup yields CDR1 MNHEY and CDR2 SMNVEV (reference sequence). Between the trimmed V and J ends, which lost 3 bases and 7 bases, there was a span of 6 bases. The CDR3 totals 11 residues. CDR3 nucleotides: TGTGCCAGCAGTTTTGGTTATGAAGCTTTCTTT. Protein sequence: CASSFGYEAFF.

The rearrangement uses TRBV4-1 and TRBJ1-4, with TRBD1 matching 7 bases. Germline V gene lookup returns CDR1 MGHRA and CDR2 YSYEKL. The V and J ends lost 4 bases and 5 bases, in that order; junction bases with no gene match: 10. The length of the CDR3 is 16 residues. The CDR3 loop reads CASSPGGAGLNEKLFF. CDR3 bases: TGCGCCAGCAGCCCAGGGGGGGCAGGGTTAAATGAAAAACTGTTTTTT.

V usage is TRBV24-1 and J usage is TRBJ2-7, with 8 bases identical to TRBD2. CDR1 and CDR2 (germline): KGHDR, SFDVKD. The CDR3 length is 14 residues. Trimming cost V 9 bases and J 0 bases; bases outside gene matches: 6. CDR3 sequence: CATQTSAGSYEQYF. The CDR3 DNA reads TGTGCCACCCAGACTAGCGCGGGCTCCTACGAGCAGTACTTC.

The rearrangement links TRBV11-2 to TRBJ1-2, with 10 positions matching TRBD1. There are 13 residues in the CDR3. Unmatched junction bases numbered 7, after V lost 7 bases and J lost 8 bases. From germline, CDR1 is SGHAT and CDR2 FQNNGV. The CDR3 DNA reads as TGTGCCAGCACCACGACAGGGGGCGAGGGCTACACCTTC. This codes for CASTTTGGEGYTF.

The chain employs TRBV11-2 and TRBJ2-2; D unclear. V gave up 1 base and J gave up 6 bases, with 9 bases separating them. Germline loops: CDR1 SGHAT, CDR2 FQNNGV. This CDR3 comprises 14 residues. The DNA of the CDR3 is TGTGCCAGCAGCTTAGTTCCAGTGTCCGGGGAGCTGTTTTTT. Its protein product is CASSLVPVSGELFF.

This clone has only a few counts. The rearrangement uses TRBV24-1 and TRBJ2-1; the match to TRBD2 covers 7 bases. The CDR3 runs to 15 residues. With 5 bases clipped from V and 1 base from J, the junction kept 4 bases outside the gene matches. Germline CDR1 is KGHDR and CDR2 is SFDVKD. In DNA form, the CDR3 reads TGTGCCACCAGTGGCCCTAGCGGATCCTACAATGAGCAGTTCTTC. It is translated as CATSGPSGSYNEQFF.

The chain carries TRBV24-1 and TRBJ2-1, with 8 bases matching TRBD1. This CDR3 comprises 14 residues. Losses at the gene ends were 4 bases for V and 9 bases for J; bases not matched to a gene: 7. CDR1 is KGHDR, CDR2 SFDVKD, per germline. This CDR3 is CATSEPGTGGEQFF. In DNA form, the CDR3 reads TGTGCCACCAGTGAACCCGGGACAGGCGGTGAGCAGTTCTTC.

V is TRBV30 and J is TRBJ1-4; TRBD1 is a possible D gene (6 bases). Trimming took 3 bases from V and 9 from J, leaving 14 bases between them. The CDR3 consists of 13 residues. Germline lookup yields CDR1 GTSNPN and CDR2 SVGIG (reference sequence). This CDR3 reads CAWSATGTKKLFF. The CDR3 coding sequence is TGTGCCTGGAGCGCTACCGGGACAAAAAAACTGTTTTTT.

This chain links TRBV2 with TRBJ2-7; 10 positions match TRBD2. Germline loops: CDR1 SNHLY, CDR2 FYNNEI. This CDR3 has 16 amino acids. Trimming removed 3 bases from V and 3 bases from J; junction bases left unmatched: 8. CDR3 sequence (DNA): TGTGCCAGCAGTGACCCGCTAGCGGGAGCGGACTACGAGCAGTACTTC. Protein sequence: CASSDPLAGADYEQYF.

The genes are TRBV6-2 or TRBV6-3 and TRBJ1-2; 8 positions agree with TRBD1. The germline gives CDR1 MNHEY, CDR2 SVGEGT. With V trimmed by 2 bases and J by 7 bases, 3 bases remained unmatched. The CDR3 covers 13 residues. The CDR3 reads CASSYQGASGYTF. CDR3 DNA sequence: TGTGCCAGCAGTTACCAGGGGGCAAGTGGCTACACCTTC.